One and the same sample provided the 11 T cell receptor beta chains below, sequenced in a study of metastatic and nonmetastatic thyroid tumors. MiXCR re-clonotyped the PCR reads for TCRdb. The sample records 4,000 to 6,000 clones, about 30% being singletons. Nobody among the patients had been given any treatment before thyroid surgery. The sample taken for sequencing was adjacent normal tissue. The source of these receptors is a female donor with papillary thyroid cancer or a benign thyroid nodule (not recorded which). Some clones in this sample may be carry-over from other donors' samples.

The sample holds a few counts of this clone. The CDR3 nucleotides are TGTGCCAGCAGCCAAGAGAAGGGGGCGCGAACCGGGGAGCTGTTTTTT. This codes for CASSQEKGARTGELFF. The chain recombines TRBV14 with TRBJ2-2, with TRBD1 matching 7 bases. The length of the CDR3 is 16 residues. The trim removed 0 bases at V and 5 bases at J, leaving 6 bases unmatched. CDR1 and CDR2 from the germline V gene are SGHDN and FVKESK.

As for this clone: A much bigger clone sits one base away, suggesting this may be a read error. The chain joins TRBV2 to TRBJ2-7; possibly TRBD2 for D (5 bases). The germline gives CDR1 SNHLY, CDR2 FYNNEI. V was trimmed by 7 bases and J by 5 bases, leaving 12 bases between them. This CDR3 has 12 amino acids. Here the CDR3 DNA reads TGTGCCAGCAAGCAAGAGGGTGACGAGCAGTACTTC. It specifies CASKQEGDEQYF.

The rearrangement uses TRBV12-3 or TRBV12-4 and TRBJ2-3; 7 nucleotides match TRBD1. V was pared by 5 bases and J by 4 bases, with 6 bases of the junction left unmatched. The CDR3 is 14 amino acids. CDR3: CASSNSGTADTQYF. The CDR3 nucleotides read TGTGCCAGCAGTAACTCCGGGACAGCAGATACGCAGTATTTT.

This clone is large by share. Different DNA sequences within this sample yield the same CDR3. CDR3 in amino acids: CASSMTGMGNQPQHF. Written as DNA, the CDR3 is TGTGCCAGCAGTATGACGGGGATGGGCAATCAGCCCCAGCATTTT. The rearrangement joins TRBV6-2 or TRBV6-3 to TRBJ1-5; D is uncertain. The V gene lost 5 bases and the J gene lost 2 bases, with 13 bases spanning the gap. The CDR3 contains 15 residues. In germline, CDR1 is MNHEY, CDR2 SVGEGT.

Comment on this clone: This could be a read error, since a much larger clone is one nucleotide away. This rearrangement joins TRBV11-2 to TRBJ1-2; D is unresolved. Germline V gives CDR1 SGHAT, CDR2 FQNNGV. CDR3 length: 11 residues. CDR3 nucleotide sequence: TGTGCCAGCAGCGAAAACTATGGCTACAACTTC. Its protein is CASSENYGYNF.

The genes are TRBV20-1 and TRBJ2-1; D is unresolved. Trimming pared 3 bases from V and 0 bases from J, leaving 15 bases between. This CDR3 has 16 amino acids. CDR1 is DFQATT and CDR2 is SNEGSKA in the germline V gene (reference sequence). This CDR3 reads CSASTPLADSYNEQFF. CDR3 nucleotide sequence: TGCAGTGCTAGTACGCCTCTCGCGGACTCCTACAATGAGCAGTTCTTC.

In regard to this clone: A much larger clone differs by one base, so this may be a read error. The V call is TRBV6-2 or TRBV6-3, the J call TRBJ1-1, with D perhaps TRBD1 (5 bases). The CDR3 loop spans 13 amino acids. Trimming took off 6 bases at V and 7 bases at J, with 15 bases between the two ends. The germline V gene encodes CDR1 MNHEY and CDR2 SVGEGT. CDR3 in DNA: TGTGCCAGCAGAACCGACAGCCACATTGAAGCTTTCTTT. Translation gives CASRTDSHIEAFF.

The chain joins TRBV7-9 to TRBJ1-2; D unresolved. The V gene's germline CDR1 is SEHNR and CDR2 FQNEAQ (reference sequence). This CDR3 is 12 amino acids long. Trimming took off 0 bases at V and 4 bases at J, with 3 bases between the two ends. In nucleotides, the CDR3 is TGTGCCAGCAGCTTAGCTACCTATGGCTACACCTTC. Amino acid sequence: CASSLATYGYTF.

This clone was picked up many times. This rearrangement joins TRBV10-3 to TRBJ1-1; a possible D gene is TRBD1 (5 bases). The V end was cut by 3 bases, the J end by 1 base, with 9 bases between. The germline V gene encodes CDR1 ENHRY and CDR2 SYGVKD. The CDR3 sequence is 14 residues long. Here the CDR3 reads CAISEGDRNTEAFF. CDR3 bases: TGTGCCATCAGTGAAGGGGATAGGAACACTGAAGCTTTCTTT.

This clone is judged medium-sized. The chain is built from TRBV6-1 and TRBJ2-2; no clear D gene. The CDR3 is made up of 12 amino acids. V was trimmed by 5 bases and J by 4 bases, leaving 5 bases between them. CDR1 and CDR2 (germline): MNHNS, SASEGT. In DNA form, the CDR3 reads TGTGCCAGCAGTTTAATCACCGGGGAGCTGTTTTTT. As protein: CASSLITGELFF.

This clone is labeled medium-sized. The CDR3 loop is CASSLGPPGRSATNEKLFF. The CDR3 bases are TGTGCCAGCAGTTTAGGCCCCCCGGGACGCTCTGCAACTAATGAAAAACTGTTTTTT. The chain links TRBV27 to TRBJ1-4; maybe TRBD1 (5 bases). Germline-derived CDR1 and CDR2 are MNHEY and SMNVEV (reference sequence). V was cut by 2 bases and J by 0 bases, with 19 bases left in between. The CDR3 has 19 residues.